The next 32 T cell receptor beta chains were all read from a single sample in a study of T cells in pancreatic ductal adenocarcinoma. Selected pancreatic ductal adenocarcinoma patients had undergone surgery without neoadjuvant therapy. The protocol was immunoSEQ multiplex PCR, while the TCRdb copy is restricted to in-frame clones and leaves out a portion. The sample consists of over 85,000 clones, about 96% of them appearing once. The source material was PBMCs. Receptors were obtained from a human donor with pancreatic ductal adenocarcinoma.

This clone was recorded only once. This chain connects TRBV9 to TRBJ2-1; D is possibly TRBD2 (5 bases). Trimming stripped 2 bases from V and 8 bases from J, with 5 bases between. The germline gives CDR1 SGDLS, CDR2 YYNGEE. This CDR3 comprises 11 residues. DNA of the CDR3: TGTGCCAGCAGCGTCGGGGATGAGCAGTTCTTC. Protein product: CASSVGDEQFF.

This clone appeared a single time. The chain recombines TRBV5-1 with TRBJ2-3; the D gene is possibly TRBD1 (5 bases). The CDR3 is made up of 16 amino acids. Trimming shortened V by 4 bases and J by 0 bases, and 15 bases separated the two germline ends. The germline gives CDR1 SGHRS, CDR2 YFSETQ. The CDR3 region has the DNA TGCGCCAGCAGCACCCAGGGCCCCGGGAGCACAGATACGCAGTATTTT. Translating it yields CASSTQGPGSTDTQYF.

The rearrangement links TRBV18 to TRBJ1-4; D might be TRBD1 (6 bases). The germline V and J ends were trimmed by 6 bases and 3 bases, with 11 bases remaining between them. Per the germline V gene, CDR1 is KGHSH and CDR2 is LQKENI. The CDR3 runs 14 residues. The CDR3 sequence is CASSAGAPNEKLFF. The CDR3 bases are TGTGCCAGCTCGGCAGGGGCCCCTAATGAAAAACTGTTTTTT. Combining the CDR3 with reference TRBV18 and TRBJ1-4 gives the whole variable domain NAGVMQNPRHLVRRRGQEARLRCSPMKGHSHVYWYRQLPEEGLKFMVYLQKENIIDESGMPKERFSAEFPKEGPSILRIQQVVRGDSAAYFCASSAGAPNEKLFFGSGTQLSVL.

The chain employs TRBV2 and TRBJ2-7, with 7 bases that match TRBD1. There are 15 residues in the CDR3. Germline assignment: CDR1 SNHLY and CDR2 FYNNEI. Unmatched junction bases numbered 7, after V lost 5 bases and J lost 0 bases. The DNA of the CDR3 is TGTGCCAGCAGTCCGCGACAGGGAAGCTCCTACGAGCAGTACTTC. Amino acids: CASSPRQGSSYEQYF.

The V and J genes are TRBV10-3 and TRBJ2-2; weak D call: TRBD2 (5 bases). V dropped 10 bases and J dropped 3 bases, with 18 bases sitting between them. The CDR3 runs 15 residues. The germline CDR1 and CDR2 sequences are ENHRY and SYGVKD. The CDR3 bases are TGTGCCACGGGAATGGGCCTAGCCGACACCGGGGAGCTGTTTTTT. Amino acids: CATGMGLADTGELFF.

The V gene is TRBV9, the J gene TRBJ1-2; 8 nucleotides line up with TRBD1. With V trimmed by 4 bases and J by 8 bases, 10 bases remained unmatched. Germline-derived CDR1 and CDR2 are SGDLS and YYNGEE. The CDR3 spans 14 residues. The CDR3 is CASSPRGLRDGYTF. CDR3 bases: TGTGCCAGCAGCCCCAGGGGGCTGCGAGACGGCTACACCTTC.

The chain carries TRBV19 and TRBJ2-3; D uncertain. This CDR3 region has 15 residues. V lost 5 bases, J lost 0 bases, and 12 bases lay in between. Germline-derived CDR1 and CDR2 are LNHDA and SQIVND (reference sequence). The CDR3 protein is CASSPPQASTDTQYF. In DNA form, the CDR3 reads TGTGCCAGTAGTCCCCCTCAGGCGAGCACAGATACGCAGTATTTT.

This CDR3 is CASSPPGLALNGFYEQYF. CDR3 coding DNA: TGCGCCAGCAGCCCGCCGGGACTAGCCTTGAACGGATTCTACGAGCAGTACTTC. V gene TRBV5-1 combines with J gene TRBJ2-7; 9 bases are a match to TRBD2. Germline CDR1 reads SGHRS; CDR2 reads YFSETQ. V lost 4 bases to trimming and J lost 3 bases; unmatched junction nucleotides: 17. This CDR3 has 18 residues.

J is TRBJ2-2 and V is TRBV29-1; TRBD2 matches at 12 bases. Germline assignment: CDR1 SQVTM and CDR2 ANQGSEA. This CDR3 spans 15 amino acids. With 4 bases clipped from V and 6 bases from J, the junction kept 6 bases outside the gene matches. CDR3 in amino acids: CSVAGTSGLSGELFF. CDR3 in DNA: TGCAGCGTTGCCGGGACTAGCGGGCTTTCCGGGGAGCTGTTTTTT.

The chain is built from TRBV28 and TRBJ1-4, with D unresolved. Trimming removed 7 bases at V and 5 bases at J, with 5 bases between. Germline assignment: CDR1 MDHEN and CDR2 SYDVKM. There are 11 residues in the CDR3. For the CDR3, the DNA is TGTGCCAGCACCCTGAATGAAAAACTGTTTTTT. This translates into CASTLNEKLFF.

The rearrangement links TRBV5-1 to TRBJ2-3; maybe TRBD2 (5 bases). Germline assignment: CDR1 SGHRS and CDR2 YFSETQ. The CDR3 totals 13 residues. With 8 bases removed from V and 5 bases from J, the gap between germline ends came to 15 bases. In nucleotides, the CDR3 is TGCGCCAGTAGCGAGGGTTATGAAGATACGCAGTATTTT. Translated: CASSEGYEDTQYF.

The V and J genes are TRBV5-6 and TRBJ2-5; the match to TRBD2 covers 14 bases. The CDR3 runs to 14 residues. V was pared by 6 bases and J by 7 bases, with 5 bases of the junction left unmatched. The germline CDR1 and CDR2 sequences are SGHDT and YYEEEE. The CDR3 loop is CASNDGTSGGTQYF. The CDR3 DNA reads as TGTGCCAGCAACGACGGGACTAGCGGGGGGACCCAGTACTTC.

The chain recombines TRBV30 with TRBJ1-5; D unresolved. V dropped 0 bases and J dropped 0 bases, with 6 bases sitting between them. The germline V gene has CDR1 GTSNPN and CDR2 SVGIG (reference sequence). CDR3 size: 14 residues. DNA for the CDR3: TGTGCCTGGAGTGTACTTGCTAGCAATCAGCCCCAGCATTTT. This codes for CAWSVLASNQPQHF.

The chain recombines TRBV15 with TRBJ1-5, with D maybe TRBD1 (6 bases). Trimming cost V 2 bases and J 3 bases, with 14 bases left between them. Looked up from germline, CDR1 is LNHNV and CDR2 is YYDKDF (reference sequence). The CDR3 covers 16 residues. The CDR3 nucleotides read TGTGCCACCAGCAGATCGGTAGGACAGTTCAATCAGCCCCAGCATTTT. Translation gives CATSRSVGQFNQPQHF.

The chain is built from TRBV28 and TRBJ2-5, with 9 bases fitting TRBD1. V was clipped by 5 bases and J by 7 bases; unmatched bases: 8. This CDR3 has 14 residues. Germline V CDR1 and CDR2: MDHEN, SYDVKM. CDR3 sequence reads: CASSAQGAGSTQYF. The CDR3 nucleotides are TGTGCCAGCAGTGCACAGGGGGCCGGTTCGACCCAGTACTTC.

The chain is built from TRBV7-3 and TRBJ2-1; D remains ambiguous. The CDR3 length is 15 residues. The V gene lost 0 bases and the J gene lost 0 bases, with 6 bases spanning the gap. From germline, CDR1 is SGHTA and CDR2 FQGTGA. The CDR3 DNA sequence: TGTGCCAGCAGCTTAACGGGCAGCTCCTACAATGAGCAGTTCTTC. It specifies CASSLTGSSYNEQFF. The entire variable domain, with the rest obtained from reference TRBV7-3 and TRBJ2-1, is as follows: GAGVSQTPSNKVTEKGKYVELRCDPISGHTALYWYRQSLGQGPEFLIYFQGTGAADDSGLPNDRFFAVRPEGSVSTLKIQRTERGDSAVYLCASSLTGSSYNEQFFGPGTRLTVL.

This chain uses TRBV7-8 with TRBJ2-7; possible D gene TRBD2, 7 bases. The CDR3 is 13 amino acids. V was pared by 2 bases and J by 5 bases, with 10 bases between. Germline CDR1 and CDR2: SGHVS and FQNEAQ. The chain's CDR3 is CASSLRGAHEQYF. CDR3 bases: TGTGCCAGCAGCTTACGGGGGGCCCACGAGCAGTACTTC.

This chain joins TRBV9 and TRBJ2-7; 7 bases are shared with TRBD2. J gave up 3 bases and V 3 bases, and 12 bases lay outside the gene matches. This CDR3 has 16 residues. The V gene's germline CDR1 is SGDLS and CDR2 YYNGEE. The CDR3: CASSEAPLGLGYEQYF. The CDR3 DNA sequence: TGTGCCAGCAGCGAGGCGCCCCTCGGACTAGGCTACGAGCAGTACTTC.

The V call is TRBV5-4, the J call TRBJ2-5, with a possible D match to TRBD2 (7 bases). Germline V lookup: CDR1 SGHNT, CDR2 YYREEE (reference sequence). The CDR3 consists of 14 residues. The V and J ends lost 8 bases and 5 bases respectively, with 19 bases between them. In DNA, the CDR3 is TGTGCCAGTTGGGGAGGGGGTATCCGGGAGACCCAGTACTTC. Its translation is CASWGGGIRETQYF.

This clone was observed once. This chain connects TRBV18 to TRBJ2-4; TRBD2 might be the D (6 bases). V lost 2 bases to trimming and J lost 0 bases, with 11 bases between them. CDR1 is KGHSH and CDR2 is LQKENI in the germline V gene. CDR3 length: 16 amino acids. Written as DNA, the CDR3 is TGTGCCAGCTCACCAGGCGGGGCGCTAGCCAAAAACATTCAGTACTTC. This encodes CASSPGGALAKNIQYF.

This chain uses TRBV28 with TRBJ1-5, with TRBD1 as a possible D gene (6 bases). V lost 6 bases, J lost 4 bases, and 10 bases lay in between. This CDR3 is 13 amino acids long. From germline, CDR1 is MDHEN and CDR2 SYDVKM. The CDR3 region is CASRTGRNQPQHF. The CDR3 nucleotides read TGTGCCAGCAGGACAGGCCGGAATCAGCCCCAGCATTTT.

The chain links TRBV5-1 to TRBJ2-7; no clear D gene. The V end lost 0 bases, the J end lost 0 bases, and 10 bases lay between the germline ends. Looked up from germline, CDR1 is SGHRS and CDR2 is YFSETQ. The CDR3 is made up of 15 amino acids. CDR3 amino acids: CASSLVSGSSYEQYF. Here the CDR3 DNA reads TGCGCCAGCAGCTTGGTGTCTGGCAGCTCCTACGAGCAGTACTTC. Based on the CDR3 plus reference TRBV5-1 and TRBJ2-7, the full variable domain is KAGVTQTPRYLIKTRGQQVTLSCSPISGHRSVSWYQQTPGQGLQFLFEYFSETQRNKGNFPGRFSGRQFSNSRSEMNVSTLELGDSALYLCASSLVSGSSYEQYFGPGTRLTVT.

This clone was picked up one time. V and J are TRBV2 and TRBJ2-2; TRBD1 aligns across 9 bases. V lost 6 bases, J lost 4 bases, and 6 bases stayed unmatched. The CDR3 loop spans 15 amino acids. Germline-derived CDR1 and CDR2 are SNHLY and FYNNEI. The CDR3 region is CASSRDRVFTGELFF. In DNA, the CDR3 is TGTGCCAGCAGCCGGGACAGGGTGTTCACCGGGGAGCTGTTTTTT.

This chain connects TRBV6-5 to TRBJ2-2; no firm D call. Trimming took off 0 bases at V and 0 bases at J, with 5 bases between the two ends. Germline V gives CDR1 MNHEY, CDR2 SVGAGI. The CDR3 loop spans 15 amino acids. The CDR3 sequence is CASSYSFANTGELFF. The CDR3 nucleotides read TGTGCCAGCAGTTACTCCTTCGCGAACACCGGGGAGCTGTTTTTT.

V gene TRBV18 combines with J gene TRBJ2-7; no clear D. The V end lost 2 bases, the J end lost 6 bases, and 11 bases lay between the germline ends. CDR3 length: 13 residues. The germline V gene has CDR1 KGHSH and CDR2 LQKENI. The CDR3 bases are TGTGCCAGCTCACCAACTTTGATACGCGAGCAGTACTTC. Its protein product is CASSPTLIREQYF.

This clone was observed a few times. V and J are TRBV19 and TRBJ2-7; a weak D match, TRBD2 (7 bases). Germline loops: CDR1 LNHDA, CDR2 SQIVND (reference sequence). V was shortened by 5 bases and J by 3 bases, with 17 bases between the two germline ends. The length of the CDR3 is 15 residues. The CDR3 region is CASSPSAGEGYEQYF. The CDR3 DNA reads as TGTGCCAGTAGTCCCTCGGCAGGGGAGGGCTACGAGCAGTACTTC.

The chain couples TRBV7-9 to TRBJ2-3; D unresolved. The CDR3 spans 14 residues. Trimming left V 1 base short and J 4 bases short, with 9 bases between. Germline CDR1 reads SEHNR; CDR2 reads FQNEAQ (reference sequence). CDR3 bases: TGTGCCAGCAGCTTAGGGCCCCAACCAGATACGCAGTATTTT. It specifies CASSLGPQPDTQYF.

The chain combines TRBV12-5 with TRBJ2-3, with TRBD2 matching 10 bases. CDR3 length equals 17 residues. The germline gives CDR1 LGHNT, CDR2 FRNRAP. V lost 1 base and J lost 6; bases outside the gene matches: 10. As DNA, the CDR3 is TGTGCTAGTGGTTTGGCCTTACTAGCGGGATTAAGGGATACGCAGTATTTT. The encoded protein is CASGLALLAGLRDTQYF.

The rearrangement uses TRBV6-7 and TRBJ1-5, with D possibly being TRBD1 (6 bases). TRBV6-7 qualifies as an ORF whose function is uncertain. The CDR3 has 17 residues. V dropped 11 bases and J dropped 0 bases, with 23 bases sitting between them. The chain's CDR3 is CAREGDNQINSNQPQHF. CDR3 coding DNA: TGTGCCCGCGAGGGGGACAACCAAATCAATAGCAATCAGCCCCAGCATTTT.

The rearrangement joins TRBV25-1 to TRBJ2-1; D gene ambiguous. V gave up 4 bases and J gave up 9 bases, with 10 bases separating them. The germline V gene encodes CDR1 MGHDK and CDR2 SYGVNS. CDR3 length: 12 residues. The CDR3 spells CASSGFGVEQFF. The CDR3 DNA follows: TGTGCCAGCAGTGGGTTTGGAGTTGAGCAGTTCTTC.

This clone has only a few counts. This chain links TRBV28 with TRBJ1-3; tentative D call: TRBD1 (5 bases). V dropped 5 bases and J dropped 4 bases, with 15 bases sitting between them. This CDR3 has 15 residues. Germline CDR1 is MDHEN and CDR2 is SYDVKM. The DNA for the CDR3 is TGTGCCAGCAGTCCCCCGGGACTCCTGGGAAACACCATATATTTT. This encodes CASSPPGLLGNTIYF.

The rearrangement links TRBV4-3 to TRBJ2-1, with 7 bases lining up with TRBD2. V gave up 2 bases and J gave up 8 bases; unmatched junction bases: 9. This CDR3 spans 15 amino acids. Germline CDR1 is LGHNA and CDR2 is YSLEER. CDR3 amino acids: CASSQNGGGPDEQFF. DNA for the CDR3: TGCGCCAGCAGCCAAAACGGGGGAGGGCCGGATGAGCAGTTCTTC.